The 10 T cell receptor beta chains in this list originate from one sample, sequenced in a study of resident and recirculating memory T cells in vitiligo. Clones were sequenced by immunoSEQ multiplex PCR, and TCRdb holds only the in-frame ones, with some missing. Here the sample spans 60,000 to 80,000 clones, 91% being singletons. Sequenced sample: blood. These receptors originate from a male donor with vitiligo.

The chain links TRBV14 to TRBJ2-7, with no clear D. The CDR3 length is 13 residues. The V gene's germline CDR1 is SGHDN and CDR2 FVKESK. Trimming cost V 1 base and J 2 bases, with 6 bases left between them. The CDR3 region is CASSQAPAYEQYF. CDR3 coding DNA: TGTGCCAGCAGCCAAGCTCCAGCCTACGAGCAGTACTTC.

The count of this clone is one. The genes are TRBV5-4 and TRBJ2-5, with 8 bases identical to TRBD2. The trim removed 2 bases at V and 1 base at J, leaving 4 bases unmatched. Germline values: CDR1 SGHNT, CDR2 YYREEE (reference sequence). The CDR3 loop spans 15 amino acids. The CDR3 region has the DNA TGTGCCAGCAGCTTCGGGGGGGCAGCCCAAGAGACCCAGTACTTC. Its protein product is CASSFGGAAQETQYF.

To note about this clone: Other DNA sequences in the sample encode the same CDR3. The chain combines TRBV18 with TRBJ2-1; 14 bases align to TRBD2. The CDR3 loop spans 17 amino acids. CDR1 and CDR2 from the germline V gene are KGHSH and LQKENI. V shed 3 bases, J shed 8 bases, and the junction held 9 bases outside the gene matches. The CDR3 nucleotides are TGTGCCAGCTCACCGGGACTAGCGGGGGTGTTGAGCGATGAGCAGTTCTTC. Protein product: CASSPGLAGVLSDEQFF. The complete variable domain, with remaining parts taken from reference TRBV18 and TRBJ2-1, reads NAGVMQNPRHLVRRRGQEARLRCSPMKGHSHVYWYRQLPEEGLKFMVYLQKENIIDESGMPKERFSAEFPKEGPSILRIQQVVRGDSAAYFCASSPGLAGVLSDEQFFGPGTRLTVL.

The chain is built from TRBV6-6 and TRBJ2-2, with 11 positions matching TRBD1. The CDR3 extends over 16 amino acids. The germline gives CDR1 MNHNY, CDR2 SVGAGI (reference sequence). The J segment lost 6 bases and the V segment lost 5 bases, leaving 8 bases of the junction unmatched. DNA for the CDR3: TGTGCCAGCAGTCTTATCCGGGACAGGGGGGCCGGGGAGCTGTTTTTT. Translation gives CASSLIRDRGAGELFF.

The genes are TRBV14 and TRBJ2-2, with TRBD2 as a possible D gene (6 bases). The CDR3 length is 16 residues. CDR1 SGHDN and CDR2 FVKESK come from the germline V gene. Trimming took 0 bases from V and 4 from J, leaving 12 bases between them. CDR3 protein: CASSQDFIGGTGELFF. The CDR3 DNA follows: TGTGCCAGCAGCCAAGATTTTATCGGGGGCACCGGGGAGCTGTTTTTT.

The chain is built from TRBV28 and TRBJ2-7; D ambiguous. This CDR3 has 10 residues. CDR1 and CDR2 (germline): MDHEN, SYDVKM. V lost 10 bases to trimming and J lost 3 bases, with 7 bases between them. The CDR3 spells CATLSYEQYF. CDR3 DNA: TGTGCCACCCTCAGCTACGAGCAGTACTTC.

This clone came up once. V gene TRBV5-5 combines with J gene TRBJ2-7; 8 bases match TRBD1. J gave up 7 bases and V 0 bases, and 9 bases lay outside the gene matches. This CDR3 has 15 residues. Germline CDR1 is SGHKS and CDR2 is YYEKEE (reference sequence). The CDR3 region has the DNA TGTGCCAGCAGCTTGGGGGGGACAGGATCGAAAGAGCAGTACTTC. Translating gives CASSLGGTGSKEQYF.

The genes are TRBV7-3 and TRBJ1-5; D may be TRBD1 (5 bases). Deletions cut 0 bases from V and 6 bases from J, with 6 bases between. Germline loops: CDR1 SGHTA, CDR2 FQGTGA. This CDR3 is 13 amino acids long. Here the CDR3 reads CASSLTGGQPQHF. CDR3 bases: TGTGCCAGCAGCTTAACGGGGGGTCAGCCCCAGCATTTT.

The sample holds one count of this clone. The rearrangement links TRBV11-3 to TRBJ2-1; D ambiguous. Germline V gives CDR1 SGHNT, CDR2 YENEEA. The V end was cut by 0 bases, the J end by 10 bases, with 10 bases between. The CDR3 extends over 13 amino acids. The CDR3 bases are TGTGCCAGCAGCTTAGATGCAGGTCCCGAGCAGTTCTTC. Its translation is CASSLDAGPEQFF.

This clone is a singleton in its sample. The CDR3 is CASSLIGTSGGVPNEQYF. As DNA, the CDR3 is TGTGCCAGCAGTTTAATAGGGACTAGCGGGGGGGTTCCCAACGAGCAGTACTTC. The genes are TRBV27 and TRBJ2-7, with TRBD2 matching 16 bases. V trimming: 2 bases; J trimming: 5 bases; junction bases outside the gene matches: 9. Germline values: CDR1 MNHEY, CDR2 SMNVEV (reference sequence). The CDR3 totals 18 residues.